Listed below are T cell receptor beta chains from one sample, sequenced in a study of blood T cell repertoires in COVID-19. TCRdb keeps only in-frame clones here, not all; method: immunoSEQ multiplex PCR. The sample includes 200,000 to 300,000 clones, approximately 84% of them seen just once. The sample was peripheral blood. All receptors come from a human donor in a cohort sampled during active COVID-19. Both conserved end residues are part of each CDR3. D genes are given only for firm matches. Size values are once, few and many counts, or a class for expanded clones, and some rows have none.

J: TRBJ1-1
size: many
D: NA
V: TRBV12-5
CDR3: CASGLGQLEAFF
DNA: TGTGCTAGTGGTTTGGGACAGCTTGAAGCTTTCTTT

J: TRBJ2-5
size: NA
D: TRBD2
V: TRBV5-8
CDR3: CASSRGLAGGQETQYF
DNA: TGTGCCAGCAGCCGAGGACTAGCGGGAGGGCAAGAGACCCAGTACTTC

J: TRBJ2-1
size: NA
D: TRBD1
V: TRBV7-3
CDR3: CASSPGQGVYNEQFF
DNA: TGTGCCAGCAGTCCGGGACAGGGGGTATACAATGAGCAGTTCTTC

J: TRBJ1-2
size: NA
D: NA
V: TRBV5-1
CDR3: CASSLSTREASYGYTF
DNA: TGCGCCAGCAGCTTGAGTACCAGGGAAGCGAGCTATGGCTACACCTTC

J: TRBJ2-5
size: NA
D: TRBD2
V: TRBV28
CDR3: CASSSPRGGGARETQYF
DNA: TGTGCCAGCAGTTCGCCACGAGGCGGGGGGGCCCGAGAGACCCAGTACTTC

J: TRBJ2-2
size: NA
D: NA
V: TRBV5-1
CDR3: CASSLTTPPGELFF
DNA: TGCGCCAGCAGCTTAACAACCCCTCCCGGGGAGCTGTTTTTT

J: TRBJ1-2
size: NA
D: TRBD1
V: TRBV19
CDR3: CASSIMGQYGYTF
DNA: TGTGCCAGTAGTATCATGGGACAGTATGGCTACACCTTC

J: TRBJ2-1
size: NA
D: TRBD1
V: TRBV7-8
CDR3: CASSFIAGGVRNEQFF
DNA: TGTGCCAGCAGCTTTATAGCAGGGGGCGTTCGGAATGAGCAGTTCTTC

J: TRBJ1-1
size: NA
D: NA
V: TRBV6-1
CDR3: CASSELLVAFF
DNA: TGTGCCAGCAGTGAACTCCTAGTTGCTTTCTTT

J: TRBJ1-1
size: few
D: NA
V: TRBV6-5
CDR3: CASTSIRGNTEAFF
DNA: TGTGCCAGCACTTCAATCAGGGGTAACACTGAAGCTTTCTTT

J: TRBJ2-2
size: many
D: NA
V: TRBV5-1
CDR3: CASSLNTGELFF
DNA: TGCGCCAGCAGCCTAAACACCGGGGAGCTGTTTTTT

J: TRBJ2-1
size: NA
D: TRBD1
V: TRBV19
CDR3: CASSIAQGANEQFF
DNA: TGTGCCAGTAGTATAGCCCAGGGGGCTAATGAGCAGTTCTTC

J: TRBJ1-6
size: NA
D: TRBD1
V: TRBV19
CDR3: CASSDTGDSPLHF
DNA: TGTGCCAGTAGCGATACAGGGGATTCACCCCTCCACTTT

J: TRBJ2-2
size: NA
D: TRBD1
V: TRBV6-4
CDR3: CASSETGTGANTGELFF
DNA: TGTGCCAGCAGTGAGACCGGGACAGGGGCGAACACCGGGGAGCTGTTTTTT

J: TRBJ2-2
size: NA
D: NA
V: TRBV11-2
CDR3: CASSLGEFGTGELFF
DNA: TGTGCCAGCAGCTTAGGCGAGTTTGGCACCGGGGAGCTGTTTTTT

J: TRBJ1-1
size: NA
D: NA
V: TRBV7-6
CDR3: CASSLRGGTEAFF
DNA: TGTGCCAGCAGCTTAAGGGGGGGCACTGAAGCTTTCTTT

J: TRBJ1-5
size: once
D: NA
V: TRBV27
CDR3: CASSFSGGRVYDSNQPQHF
DNA: TGTGCCAGCAGTTTTAGTGGGGGCAGGGTGTATGATAGCAATCAGCCCCAGCATTTT

J: TRBJ2-7
size: NA
D: TRBD2
V: TRBV11-2
CDR3: CASSSLAGGPISEQYF
DNA: TGTGCCAGCAGCTCGCTAGCGGGAGGGCCAATTTCCGAGCAGTACTTC

J: TRBJ2-2
size: once
D: TRBD2
V: TRBV18
CDR3: CASSGTTNTGELFF
DNA: TGTGCCAGCTCCGGGACTACAAACACCGGGGAGCTGTTTTTT

J: TRBJ1-4
size: once
D: NA
V: TRBV2
CDR3: CANGRTHGEKLFF
DNA: TGTGCCAACGGACGGACTCACGGGGAAAAACTGTTTTTT

J: TRBJ1-1
size: NA
D: NA
V: TRBV10-3
CDR3: CAISDRGNTEAFF
DNA: TGTGCCATCAGTGACAGGGGGAACACTGAAGCTTTCTTT

J: TRBJ1-6
size: NA
D: NA
V: TRBV6-5
CDR3: CASSLLLNSPLHF
DNA: TGTGCCAGCAGTCTACTCCTTAATTCACCCCTCCACTTT

J: TRBJ1-4
size: NA
D: NA
V: TRBV6-6
CDR3: CASSSQLRDEKLFF
DNA: TGTGCCAGCAGTTCCCAGCTACGGGATGAAAAACTGTTTTTT

J: TRBJ2-1
size: NA
D: NA
V: TRBV12-1
CDR3: CASSFKGLAGGSSYNEQFF
DNA: TGTGCCAGCAGCTTTAAGGGACTAGCGGGAGGTTCCTCCTACAATGAGCAGTTCTTC

J: TRBJ2-5
size: NA
D: TRBD2
V: TRBV28
CDR3: CASSTGLELKETQYF
DNA: TGTGCCAGCAGCACGGGACTAGAACTTAAAGAGACCCAGTACTTC

J: TRBJ1-2
size: few
D: TRBD1
V: TRBV28
CDR3: CASSSGQPFNYGYTF
DNA: TGTGCCAGCAGTTCGGGACAGCCGTTTAACTATGGCTACACCTTC

J: TRBJ2-1
size: NA
D: TRBD2
V: TRBV15
CDR3: CATSREGGRAGRHEQFF
DNA: TGTGCCACCAGCAGAGAGGGCGGGAGGGCCGGTCGCCATGAGCAGTTCTTC

J: TRBJ2-3
size: NA
D: TRBD2
V: TRBV18
CDR3: CASSPWGGGRTDTQYF
DNA: TGTGCCAGCTCACCCTGGGGCGGGGGTCGCACAGATACGCAGTATTTT

J: TRBJ2-1
size: NA
D: TRBD2
V: TRBV19
CDR3: CASTMTSSSYNEQFF
DNA: TGTGCCAGTACCATGACTAGCAGCTCCTACAATGAGCAGTTCTTC

J: TRBJ1-5
size: NA
D: TRBD1
V: TRBV28
CDR3: CASSPDRSNQPQHF
DNA: TGTGCCAGCAGCCCGGACAGGAGCAATCAGCCCCAGCATTTT

J: TRBJ2-3
size: NA
D: NA
V: TRBV5-4
CDR3: CASSLRGPLVSTDTQYF
DNA: TGTGCCAGCAGCTTGAGAGGGCCTCTGGTGAGCACAGATACGCAGTATTTT

J: TRBJ1-2
size: NA
D: TRBD1
V: TRBV28
CDR3: CASRTGGLNYGYTF
DNA: TGTGCCAGCAGAACAGGGGGTCTAAACTATGGCTACACCTTC

J: TRBJ2-3
size: NA
D: TRBD2
V: TRBV29-1
CDR3: CSVVGGVLTDTQYF
DNA: TGCAGCGTTGTGGGGGGGGTCTTGACAGATACGCAGTATTTT

J: TRBJ2-7
size: NA
D: TRBD2
V: TRBV5-1
CDR3: CASSRGLAGLGEQYF
DNA: TGCGCCAGCAGCAGGGGGTTAGCGGGACTAGGCGAGCAGTACTTC

J: TRBJ2-1
size: NA
D: TRBD2
V: TRBV27
CDR3: CASRTSGTYNEQFF
DNA: TGTGCCAGCAGGACTAGCGGGACCTACAATGAGCAGTTCTTC

J: TRBJ1-1
size: NA
D: NA
V: TRBV7-9
CDR3: CASSRNTEAFF
DNA: TGTGCCAGCAGCCGGAACACTGAAGCTTTCTTT

J: TRBJ2-7
size: NA
D: TRBD2
V: TRBV7-6
CDR3: CASSLGAGAGEQYF
DNA: TGTGCCAGCAGCTTAGGAGCGGGAGCGGGGGAGCAGTACTTC

J: TRBJ2-1
size: NA
D: NA
V: TRBV2
CDR3: CASGPFPLEQFF
DNA: TGTGCCAGCGGCCCGTTCCCCCTTGAGCAGTTCTTC

J: TRBJ2-7
size: NA
D: NA
V: TRBV25-1
CDR3: CASIVPGSYEQYF
DNA: TGTGCCAGCATTGTGCCAGGCTCCTACGAGCAGTACTTC

J: TRBJ2-1
size: NA
D: TRBD1
V: TRBV2
CDR3: CASSGQGGYNEQFF
DNA: TGTGCCAGCAGCGGACAGGGTGGGTACAATGAGCAGTTCTTC

J: TRBJ1-4
size: NA
D: TRBD1
V: TRBV18
CDR3: CASSRQGAVEKLFF
DNA: TGTGCCAGCTCACGACAGGGGGCGGTGGAAAAACTGTTTTTT

J: TRBJ1-2
size: NA
D: NA
V: TRBV4-3
CDR3: CASSQDLGAYGYTF
DNA: TGCGCCAGCAGCCAAGATTTGGGGGCCTATGGCTACACCTTC